What follows are 27 T cell receptor beta chains derived from one specimen sequenced in a study of shared clonotypes between healthy human individuals. Profiled with immunoSEQ multiplex PCR; TCRdb holds only in-frame clones, not every one. The sample contains around 2.3 million clones, roughly 95% of which appear only once. Material: naive CD4+ T cells sorted from blood. Noted subset: CD45RA+ positively selected. The receptors stem from a young man in good health.

This chain connects TRBV4-1 to TRBJ1-2; D is possibly TRBD1 (5 bases). Deletions cut 1 base from V and 8 bases from J, with 11 bases between. CDR3 length: 13 amino acids. Germline CDR1 MGHRA, CDR2 YSYEKL. CDR3 in DNA: TGCGCCAGCAGCCAAGGTCTGGGGCGAGGCTACACCTTC. Translated: CASSQGLGRGYTF.

V usage is TRBV10-3 and J usage is TRBJ2-7; 7 bases match TRBD1. Trimming removed 5 bases from V and 4 bases from J; junction bases left unmatched: 8. Germline V gives CDR1 ENHRY, CDR2 SYGVKD. CDR3 length: 14 amino acids. The CDR3 DNA reads as TGTGCCATCAGTCACCCGGGACAGAGATACGAGCAGTACTTC. It codes for CAISHPGQRYEQYF.

As concerns this clone: This sample also contains other DNA sequences that code for the same CDR3. The chain recombines TRBV2 with TRBJ2-5; perhaps TRBD2 as D (6 bases). The CDR3 consists of 12 residues. Trimming took 9 bases from V and 4 from J, leaving 12 bases between them. CDR1 and CDR2 (germline): SNHLY, FYNNEI. The CDR3, as DNA: TGTGCCAGTAGGCGGGGAGGAGAGACCCAGTACTTC. Translation: CASRRGGETQYF. The full variable domain, in which reference TRBV2 and TRBJ2-5 provide the parts outside the CDR3, is EPEVTQTPSHQVTQMGQEVILRCVPISNHLYFYWYRQILGQKVEFLVSFYNNEISEKSEIFDDQFSVERPDGSNFTLKIRSTKLEDSAMYFCASRRGGETQYFGPGTRLLVL.

The chain recombines TRBV7-6 with TRBJ2-5, with 12 bases that match TRBD2. J gave up 0 bases and V 6 bases, and 11 bases lay outside the gene matches. The CDR3 consists of 18 residues. Germline assignment: CDR1 SGHVS and CDR2 FNYEAQ. This chain's CDR3 is CASRPGLAGTMYQETQYF. As DNA, the CDR3 is TGTGCCAGCAGGCCGGGACTAGCGGGTACCATGTACCAAGAGACCCAGTACTTC.

This rearrangement joins TRBV4-1 to TRBJ2-3; 8 bases align to TRBD1. CDR1 MGHRA and CDR2 YSYEKL come from the germline V gene. The CDR3 totals 22 residues. V shed 2 bases, J shed 2 bases, and the junction held 24 bases outside the gene matches. This CDR3 is CASSQPQGARGRGSRDTDTQYF. The CDR3 coding sequence is TGCGCCAGCAGCCAACCTCAGGGGGCGCGGGGAAGAGGTTCACGAGACACAGATACGCAGTATTTT.

This clone was seen once. The CDR3 spells CASSYLWDFNNEKLFF. The CDR3 DNA reads TGTGCCAGCAGTTACCTTTGGGACTTCAATAATGAAAAACTGTTTTTT. The rearrangement links TRBV6-6 to TRBJ1-4, with D possibly being TRBD1 (5 bases). Germline V gives CDR1 MNHNY, CDR2 SVGAGI (reference sequence). The CDR3 has 16 residues. V was cut by 2 bases and J by 4 bases, with 14 bases left in between.

The chain couples TRBV28 to TRBJ1-5, with 7 bases lining up with TRBD1. Germline V gene sequence: CDR1 MDHEN, CDR2 SYDVKM. The J segment lost 12 bases and the V segment lost 5 bases, leaving 4 bases of the junction unmatched. The CDR3 is 11 amino acids. The CDR3 here is CASSERDSQHF. The CDR3 coding sequence is TGTGCCAGCAGTGAAAGGGACAGCCAGCATTTT.

The chain is built from TRBV4-2 and TRBJ2-3; TRBD2 matches at 10 bases. Germline trimming cut 1 base from V and 0 bases from J; bases unmatched to any gene: 13. This CDR3 is 20 amino acids long. Germline V gene sequence: CDR1 LGHNA, CDR2 YNFKEQ. The DNA of the CDR3 is TGTGCCAGCAGCCAAGTGTTCTCTAGCGGGGGACCCTCTAGCACAGATACGCAGTATTTT. Amino acids: CASSQVFSSGGPSSTDTQYF.

As concerns this clone: Different DNA sequences within this sample yield the same CDR3. The rearrangement joins TRBV6-5 to TRBJ1-1; D not certain. The CDR3 has 13 amino acids. Germline values: CDR1 MNHEY, CDR2 SVGAGI. V was trimmed by 0 bases and J by 4 bases, leaving 6 bases between them. DNA for the CDR3: TGTGCCAGCAGTTACTCGGGTGGCACTGAAGCTTTCTTT. Residues: CASSYSGGTEAFF.

The chain combines TRBV9 with TRBJ2-3; 7 bases line up with TRBD2. The CDR3 totals 16 residues. V shed 0 bases and J 2 bases; nucleotides not matched to a gene: 6. Germline values: CDR1 SGDLS, CDR2 YYNGEE. CDR3 bases: TGTGCCAGCAGCGTAGGGGTTAGCGGGTACACAGATACGCAGTATTTT. Amino acid sequence: CASSVGVSGYTDTQYF.

This rearrangement joins TRBV4-3 to TRBJ2-1; 10 bases are a match to TRBD2. Germline V CDR1 and CDR2: LGHNA, YSLEER. V lost 0 bases and J lost 6; bases outside the gene matches: 8. The CDR3 consists of 17 residues. The CDR3 coding sequence is TGCGCCAGCAGCCAAGATTTCCCCCTAGCGGGAGCCAATGAGCAGTTCTTC. This encodes CASSQDFPLAGANEQFF.

Only one count was recorded for this clone. The gene calls are TRBV5-6 and TRBJ2-2; weak D call: TRBD2 (6 bases). The CDR3 is made up of 16 amino acids. V gave up 0 bases and J gave up 5 bases, with 14 bases separating them. Germline CDR1 reads SGHDT; CDR2 reads YYEEEE. The CDR3 coding sequence is TGTGCCAGCAGCTTGGTAGAGACTAGTAAGACCGGGGAGCTGTTTTTT. It encodes CASSLVETSKTGELFF.

Of note for this clone: Other DNA sequences in this sample translate to the same CDR3. The chain combines TRBV5-1 with TRBJ2-2; 8 bases match TRBD2. This CDR3 spans 14 amino acids. Germline lookup yields CDR1 SGHRS and CDR2 YFSETQ. The ends lost 0 bases at V and 6 bases at J; junction bases unmatched: 1. DNA of the CDR3: TGCGCCAGCAGCTTGGGTAGCGGGGCCGGGGAGCTGTTTTTT. Translated: CASSLGSGAGELFF.

This clone came up a few times. The chain has TRBV30 and TRBJ1-6; D is uncertain. Germline V gene data show CDR1 as GTSNPN and CDR2 as SVGIG (reference sequence). Trimming stripped 5 bases from V and 9 bases from J, with 14 bases between. The CDR3 length is 13 residues. The CDR3 loop is CAWCGERGSPLHF. For the CDR3, the DNA is TGTGCCTGGTGCGGGGAAAGAGGTTCACCCCTCCACTTT.

V gene TRBV28 combines with J gene TRBJ1-1; no firm D call. This CDR3 is built from 15 residues. Trimming left V 1 base short and J 0 bases short, with 9 bases between. Per the germline V gene, CDR1 is MDHEN and CDR2 is SYDVKM. The CDR3 nucleotides are TGTGCCAGCAGTTTATACAACAGTTTGAACACTGAAGCTTTCTTT. It translates to CASSLYNSLNTEAFF.

This clone came up once. This chain joins TRBV11-3 and TRBJ2-7; no clear D gene. V lost 5 bases and J 4 bases, leaving 6 bases between the germline ends. Germline-derived CDR1 and CDR2 are SGHNT and YENEEA. CDR3 length equals 11 residues. CDR3 sequence reads: CASSVGYEQYF. The DNA for the CDR3 is TGTGCCAGCAGCGTGGGATACGAGCAGTACTTC.

This clone was counted once. V gene TRBV2 combines with J gene TRBJ1-1, with unresolved D. Per the germline V gene, CDR1 is SNHLY and CDR2 is FYNNEI. V shed 7 bases and J shed 0 bases, with 6 bases lying between them. CDR3 length equals 12 residues. The CDR3 here is CASKEMNTEAFF. CDR3 nucleotides: TGTGCCAGCAAGGAGATGAACACTGAAGCTTTCTTT.

The rearrangement uses TRBV7-2 and TRBJ2-7; 10 bases are a match to TRBD2. This CDR3 is built from 16 residues. Unmatched junction bases numbered 6, after V lost 2 bases and J lost 2 bases. Germline CDR1 and CDR2: SGHTA and FQGNSA. The CDR3 sequence is CASSLSAGLATYEQYF. CDR3 sequence (DNA): TGTGCCAGCAGCTTAAGCGCGGGACTAGCGACCTACGAGCAGTACTTC.

CDR3 region: CASSLPGQGIHEQYF. CDR3 DNA: TGTGCCAGCAGTTTGCCGGGACAGGGGATCCACGAGCAGTACTTC. The V and J genes are TRBV28 and TRBJ2-7, with 10 bases matching TRBD1. The CDR3 is 15 residues long. Per germline, CDR1 MDHEN and CDR2 SYDVKM. With V trimmed by 3 bases and J by 5 bases, 7 bases remained unmatched.

The rearrangement uses TRBV23-1 and TRBJ2-5; 7 nucleotides match TRBD1. TRBV23-1 counts as an open reading frame of uncertain function. The CDR3 runs to 14 residues. J gave up 5 bases and V 0 bases, and 3 bases lay outside the gene matches. CDR3 sequence reads: CASSQSGRGETQYF. In DNA form, the CDR3 reads TGCGCCAGCAGTCAATCGGGCAGGGGGGAGACCCAGTACTTC.

The chain combines TRBV5-1 with TRBJ2-1; TRBD2 matches at 8 bases. The CDR3 totals 15 residues. V was clipped by 7 bases and J by 0 bases; unmatched bases: 6. Germline CDR1 reads SGHRS; CDR2 reads YFSETQ. The CDR3 spells CASVTGTSSYNEQFF. CDR3 DNA sequence: TGCGCCAGCGTCACCGGGACTAGCTCCTACAATGAGCAGTTCTTC.

V gene TRBV5-1 combines with J gene TRBJ2-4; D gene uncertain. This CDR3 spans 12 amino acids. The V gene lost 0 bases and the J gene lost 5 bases, with 3 bases spanning the gap. Germline CDR1 SGHRS, CDR2 YFSETQ. This CDR3 reads CASSLGENIQYF. The CDR3 coding sequence is TGCGCCAGCAGCTTGGGGGAAAACATTCAGTACTTC.

This chain links TRBV10-3 with TRBJ2-2; TRBD1 might be the D (6 bases). V lost 11 bases and J lost 3, with 13 bases in between. The germline gives CDR1 ENHRY, CDR2 SYGVKD. This CDR3 is 13 amino acids long. The CDR3 here is CAAQGQYTGELFF. DNA of the CDR3: TGTGCCGCGCAGGGGCAGTACACCGGGGAGCTGTTTTTT.

V and J are TRBV5-1 and TRBJ2-5; the match to TRBD2 covers 12 bases. V lost 5 bases to trimming and J lost 5 bases; unmatched junction nucleotides: 7. Germline CDR1 reads SGHRS; CDR2 reads YFSETQ. The CDR3 is 15 amino acids. In nucleotides, the CDR3 is TGCGCCAGCAGGAGACTAGCGGGAGCTGAGGAGACCCAGTACTTC. Translating it yields CASRRLAGAEETQYF.

Comments on this clone: Other DNA sequences in this specimen translate into the identical CDR3. V and J are TRBV5-1 and TRBJ2-7, with TRBD2 matching 11 bases. This CDR3 contains 16 residues. The junction had 6 bases not matched to a gene; V was cut back by 4 bases and J by 0 bases. Per germline, CDR1 SGHRS and CDR2 YFSETQ. DNA for the CDR3: TGCGCCAGCAGCCCTGGGACTAGCGGCAGCTCCTACGAGCAGTACTTC. Its protein is CASSPGTSGSSYEQYF.

V is TRBV28 and J is TRBJ2-2, with 8 bases that match TRBD1. This CDR3 region has 16 residues. V lost 6 bases, J lost 0 bases, and 6 bases stayed unmatched. CDR1 is MDHEN and CDR2 is SYDVKM in the germline V gene. CDR3 nucleotide sequence: TGTGCCAGCAGAATCCCGACAGGGGCGAACACCGGGGAGCTGTTTTTT. Protein sequence: CASRIPTGANTGELFF. Full variable domain (missing parts from reference TRBV28 and TRBJ2-2): DVKVTQSSRYLVKRTGEKVFLECVQDMDHENMFWYRQDPGLGLRLIYFSYDVKMKEKGDIPEGYSVSREKKERFSLILESASTNQTSMYLCASRIPTGANTGELFFGEGSRLTVL.

The CDR3 region is CASSPGQGISEQYF. The CDR3 coding sequence is TGTGCCAGCAGCCCGGGACAGGGGATCTCCGAGCAGTACTTC. The gene calls are TRBV2 and TRBJ2-7, with 10 bases identical to TRBD1. The CDR3 covers 14 residues. With 6 bases clipped from V and 6 bases from J, the junction kept 8 bases outside the gene matches. The V gene's germline CDR1 is SNHLY and CDR2 FYNNEI.